The 10 T cell receptor beta chains reported below all come from one sample, sequenced in a study of CD8 T cells in ankylosing spondylitis (dated by TCRdb to the late 2010s). Receptors were amplified or captured by 5' RACE. Sequencing was performed on an Illumina HiSeq 2500. TCRdb reanalyzed the raw reads on its own, using fastp at Q25 for trimming and MiXCR for clone calling, and kept in-frame beta chains. Rows with one shared CDR3 protein collapse into an entry with the most common genes and DNA. The sample table holds some 130,000 distinct CDR3 sequences, of which around 9% were seen once. Roughly 3.3% of the sample is held by the ten biggest clonotypes. Input material: blood, either unsorted or a sorted T cell fraction (not recorded which). These receptor sequences come from a male donor with ankylosing spondylitis or in good health (not recorded which).

This clonotype was seen ten or more times. The chain joins TRBV5-1 to TRBJ2-2, with TRBD2 identical over 10 bases. Germline loops: CDR1 SGHRS, CDR2 YFSETQ. Germline trimming cut 4 bases from V and 0 bases from J; bases unmatched to any gene: 12. The CDR3 has 19 residues. CDR3 sequence: CASSPGTSALSANTGELFF. The CDR3 nucleotides read TGCGCCAGCAGCCCAGGGACTAGCGCCCTCAGTGCGAACACCGGGGAGCTGTTTTTT.

Points on this clonotype: A read error may account for a junction end that differs from germline. V is TRBV20-1 and J is TRBJ2-1; TRBD2 matches at 12 bases. This CDR3 has 16 residues. CDR1 is DFQATT and CDR2 is SNEGSKA in the germline V gene (reference sequence). CDR3 DNA: TGCTGTGCTAGAGATGTTGCTAGCGGGAGGGGGGCTGAGCAGTTCTTC. Its translation is CCARDVASGRGAEQFF.

The chain has TRBV7-8 and TRBJ1-5; TRBD1 matches 10 bases. The CDR3 loop spans 16 amino acids. CDR1 is SGHVS, CDR2 FQNEAQ, per germline. V shed 5 bases and J 4 bases; nucleotides not matched to a gene: 8. The CDR3 DNA follows: TGTGCCAGCAGCCTGGGGGGACAGGGGACGAATCAGCCCCAGCATTTT. This gives the protein CASSLGGQGTNQPQHF.

The CDR3 region is CASSQLAGASADTQYF. The CDR3 region has the DNA TGTGCCAGCAGTCAACTAGCGGGAGCTTCGGCAGATACGCAGTATTTT. This sequence joins TRBV28 and TRBJ2-3; 11 positions agree with TRBD2. CDR1 is MDHEN, CDR2 SYDVKM, per germline. Trimming at V came to 5 bases and at J to 4 bases, leaving 8 bases not matched to a gene. This CDR3 has 16 residues.

This clonotype was detected many times. V usage is TRBV28 and J usage is TRBJ1-1; 7 bases fit TRBD1. The CDR3 extends over 13 amino acids. Germline CDR1 is MDHEN and CDR2 is SYDVKM. Unmatched junction bases numbered 3, after V lost 3 bases and J lost 5 bases. The CDR3 DNA is TGTGCCAGCAGTTTGACAGGGAAGACTGAAGCTTTCTTT. Translating gives CASSLTGKTEAFF.

This clonotype was observed a few times. The chain combines TRBV6-1 with TRBJ2-1; possible D gene TRBD2, 6 bases. Germline V gene lookup returns CDR1 MNHNS and CDR2 SASEGT. The V end was cut by 8 bases, the J end by 5 bases, with 13 bases between. This CDR3 contains 13 residues. The CDR3 region has the DNA TGTGCCAGCGGGAGGACACCCGACAATGAGCAGTTCTTC. It encodes CASGRTPDNEQFF.

V usage is TRBV19 and J usage is TRBJ2-1; 13 bases align to TRBD2. J was trimmed by 9 bases and V by 4 bases; bases with no gene match: 12. The CDR3 extends over 17 amino acids. Germline V gene sequence: CDR1 LNHDA, CDR2 SQIVND (reference sequence). The CDR3 nucleotides read TGTGCCAGTAGTAGATCAGATGGACTAGCGGGAGAATCTGAGCAGTTCTTC. Its protein is CASSRSDGLAGESEQFF.

There are a few counts of this clonotype. V usage is TRBV5-1 and J usage is TRBJ2-7; D remains unclear. The CDR3 sequence is 13 residues long. V shed 5 bases and J shed 3 bases, with 12 bases lying between them. The germline V gene encodes CDR1 SGHRS and CDR2 YFSETQ. The CDR3 region is CASRNSGDYEQYF. The CDR3 region has the DNA TGCGCCAGCAGAAACAGTGGGGACTACGAGCAGTACTTC.

The CDR3 loop reads CASRSGLAGIYEQYF. In DNA form, the CDR3 reads TGTGCCAGCAGATCGGGACTAGCGGGGATCTACGAGCAGTACTTC. The chain carries TRBV28 and TRBJ2-7, with 13 bases lining up with TRBD2. The CDR3 spans 15 residues. V shed 6 bases, J shed 3 bases, and the junction held 5 bases outside the gene matches. Germline values: CDR1 MDHEN, CDR2 SYDVKM.

Many counts were recorded for this clonotype. The chain joins TRBV29-1 to TRBJ2-7, with 8 bases fitting TRBD1. V dropped 5 bases and J dropped 6; count of bases not matched to a gene: 6. Germline V lookup: CDR1 SQVTM, CDR2 ANQGSEA. The CDR3 runs to 12 residues. CDR3: CSVLWTGIEQYF. CDR3 DNA: TGCAGCGTTTTATGGACAGGGATCGAGCAGTACTTC.